A selection of T cell receptor beta chains follows, all from one sample in a study of control samples from healthy donors and cancer patients. Using immunoSEQ multiplex PCR, the repertoire was profiled, and TCRdb retains in-frame clones only, with some absent. The sample has about 140,000 clones, around 90% seen once. Input material: blood. The source of these receptors is a man between 18 and 35 years old in good health. Both conserved end residues are part of each CDR3. The order of the fields is clone size, D gene, J gene, V gene, CDR3 DNA, CDR3 protein. A D gene is named only where the DNA matches it firmly. Size values are once, few and many counts, or a class for expanded clones, and some rows have none.

few . TRBJ1-1 TRBV4-1 TGCGCCAGCAGCCCCTTAACGGGGGGCACTGAAGCTTTCTTT CASSPLTGGTEAFF
once . TRBJ1-5 TRBV6-5 TGTGCCATTTTCCAGCTTTATAGCAATCAGCCCCAGCATTTT CAIFQLYSNQPQHF
. TRBD2 TRBJ2-7 TRBV6-2/TRBV6-3 TGTGCCAGCAGCCGCGGGAACCTAGCGGGTGCTCCTTACGAGCAGTACTTC CASSRGNLAGAPYEQYF
. . TRBJ1-6 TRBV6-1 TGTGCCAGCAGTGAAGCGGCACTTCTGGTTTCACCCCTCCACTTT CASSEAALLVSPLHF
. TRBD1 TRBJ2-1 TRBV24-1 TGTGCCACCAGTGACCGTACCGCCGGACAGGGTAATGAGCAGTTCTTC CATSDRTAGQGNEQFF
. . TRBJ2-7 TRBV9 TGTGCCAGCAGCGACAGGTTCTCCTACGAGCAGTACTTC CASSDRFSYEQYF
. . TRBJ1-1 TRBV30 TGTGCCTCGAGACCCAGGGAGGGCACTGAAGCTTTCTTT CASRPREGTEAFF
. . TRBJ2-7 TRBV28 TGTGCCTGTCTCACGGGGGGCCCCTCCTACGAGCAGTACTTC CACLTGGPSYEQYF
. . TRBJ1-4 TRBV5-4 TGTGCCAGCAGCTCGTCAGGGATTAGAGCAACTAATGAAAAACTGTTTTTT CASSSSGIRATNEKLFF
. . TRBJ2-2 TRBV14 TGTGCCAGCAGCCCTCCTGGGGGACCGAACACCGGGGAGCTGTTTTTT CASSPPGGPNTGELFF
once TRBD1 TRBJ1-2 TRBV27 TGTGCCAGCAGTTACTCCGGGACAGGGAAATTCTATGGCTACACCTTC CASSYSGTGKFYGYTF
. TRBD1 TRBJ1-1 TRBV24-1 TGTGCCACCAGGGGACAGGGTATGAACACTGAAGCTTTCTTT CATRGQGMNTEAFF
. . TRBJ1-1 TRBV3-1/TRBV3-2 TGTGCCAGCAGCCGAGAACCGACGAGCACTGAAGCTTTCTTT CASSREPTSTEAFF
. . TRBJ1-1 TRBV4-3 TGCGCCAGCAGCCAAGATGGGAACACTGAAGCTTTCTTT CASSQDGNTEAFF
. . TRBJ1-5 TRBV5-4 TGTGCCAGCAGCCCCCGGGGTACTAAGAGCATTTTGGTTCCCCCACAGCCCCAGCATTTT CASSPRGTKSILVPPQPQHF
. . TRBJ1-3 TRBV5-3 TGTGCCAGAAGCTTGTCCCCTGACAGGAGCTCTGGAAACACCATATATTTT CARSLSPDRSSGNTIYF
. . TRBJ2-4 TRBV12-5 TGTGCTAGTGGTTTGGCCCAGGGTCGAAACATTCAGTACTTC CASGLAQGRNIQYF
. . TRBJ2-2 TRBV5-1 TGCGCCAGCAGCTCCCAGGGCCCGAACACCGGGGAGCTGTTTTTT CASSSQGPNTGELFF
. . TRBJ2-7 TRBV2 TGTGCCAGCAGTCCCGGGCCAACCCATCCCCGGTACTTC CASSPGPTHPRYF
. . TRBJ1-4 TRBV11-2 TGTGCCAGCAGCTTAGTTGGACCGTTTAATGAAAAACTGTTTTTT CASSLVGPFNEKLFF